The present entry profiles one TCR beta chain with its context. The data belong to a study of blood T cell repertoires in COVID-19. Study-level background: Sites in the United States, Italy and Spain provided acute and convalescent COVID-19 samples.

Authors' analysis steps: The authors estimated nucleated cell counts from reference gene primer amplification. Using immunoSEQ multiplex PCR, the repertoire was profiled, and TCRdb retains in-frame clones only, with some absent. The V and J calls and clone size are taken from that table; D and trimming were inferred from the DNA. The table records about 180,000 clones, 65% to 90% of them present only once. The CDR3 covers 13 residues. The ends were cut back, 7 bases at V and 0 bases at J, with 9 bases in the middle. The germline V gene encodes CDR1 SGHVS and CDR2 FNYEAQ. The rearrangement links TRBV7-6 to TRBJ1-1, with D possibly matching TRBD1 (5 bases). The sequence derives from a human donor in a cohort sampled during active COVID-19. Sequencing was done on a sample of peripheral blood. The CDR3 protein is CASTEGMNTEAFF. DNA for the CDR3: TGTGCCAGCACGGAGGGGATGAACACTGAAGCTTTCTTT.